This TCR beta chain stems from a study of T cell responses to AZD1222 COVID-19 vaccine. Points on this clone: Its matching antigen is unknown.

Repertoires were generated with immunoSEQ multiplex PCR, while TCRdb's copy carries only in-frame clones and drops some. The data contain more than 150,000 clones, 90% to 95% of them singletons. The study's findings and limits: Baseline testing showed seropositivity in only five to seven AZD1222 recipients. Scientists sampled the repertoires only once the peak T cell response had passed. A reported finding is that nearly half of spike-specific TCRs target unmutated variant regions. Donors were largely white British and mainly female; clonal diversity was possibly underestimated.

J was trimmed by 6 bases and V by 5 bases; bases with no gene match: 9. The germline V gene encodes CDR1 SGHRS and CDR2 YFSETQ. This CDR3 spans 15 amino acids. Material: peripheral blood, obtained 28 days after the second AZD1222 dose. The chain joins TRBV5-1 to TRBJ2-5; 11 nucleotides match TRBD2. This sequence originates from an adult who received the AZD1222 COVID-19 vaccine. CDR3 sequence reads: CASRPTSGEEKTQYF. DNA for the CDR3: TGCGCCAGCAGGCCGACTAGCGGGGAGGAAAAGACCCAGTACTTC.